The present T cell receptor beta chain was sequenced within a study of cytomegalovirus exposure and HLA in healthy donors. Points from the study as a whole: What was likely a sequencing artifact was a cluster of highly shared sequence variants. Researchers catalogued 150 or so TCR beta chains as cytomegalovirus-associated.

Primers: 60 Vbeta forward and 13 Jbeta reverse. Measured with immunoSEQ multiplex PCR; TCRdb has only the in-frame clones, and not every one. This table has some 200,000 clones, 55% to 75% appearing once. V gave up 6 bases and J gave up 0 bases, with 12 bases separating them. The germline V gene has CDR1 SNHLY and CDR2 FYNNEI. CDR3 length: 14 residues. Turning to this clone: The antigen remains unidentified.

The TCR comes from a man between 40 and 49 years old in good health and CMV-seropositive. Sequenced sample: PBMCs. The chain is built from TRBV2 and TRBJ2-7; tentatively, D is TRBD1 (5 bases). The CDR3 coding sequence is TGTGCCAGCAGGGTTGACAGCTACTCCTACGAGCAGTACTTC. The encoded protein is CASRVDSYSYEQYF.